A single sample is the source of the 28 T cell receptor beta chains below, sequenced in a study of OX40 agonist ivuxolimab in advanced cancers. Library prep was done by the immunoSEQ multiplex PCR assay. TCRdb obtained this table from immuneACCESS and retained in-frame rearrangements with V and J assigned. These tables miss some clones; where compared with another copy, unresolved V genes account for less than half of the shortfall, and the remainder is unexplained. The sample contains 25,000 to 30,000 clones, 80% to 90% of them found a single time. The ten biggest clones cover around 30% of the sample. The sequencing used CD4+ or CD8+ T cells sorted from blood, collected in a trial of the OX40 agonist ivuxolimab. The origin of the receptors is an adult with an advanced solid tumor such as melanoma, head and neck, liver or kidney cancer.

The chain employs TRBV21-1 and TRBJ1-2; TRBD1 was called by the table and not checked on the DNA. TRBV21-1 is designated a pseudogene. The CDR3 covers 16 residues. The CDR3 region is CASSKVTAGCPYGYTF. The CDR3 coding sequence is TGTGCCAGCAGCAAAGTAACAGCCGGCTGCCCCTATGGCTACACCTTC.

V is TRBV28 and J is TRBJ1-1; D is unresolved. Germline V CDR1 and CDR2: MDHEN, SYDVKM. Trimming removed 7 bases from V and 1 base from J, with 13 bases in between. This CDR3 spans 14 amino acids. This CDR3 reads CASKEATSNTEAFF. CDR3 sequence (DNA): TGTGCCAGCAAGGAGGCTACCTCGAACACTGAAGCTTTCTTT. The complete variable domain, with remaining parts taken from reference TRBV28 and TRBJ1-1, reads DVKVTQSSRYLVKRTGEKVFLECVQDMDHENMFWYRQDPGLGLRLIYFSYDVKMKEKGDIPEGYSVSREKKERFSLILESASTNQTSMYLCASKEATSNTEAFFGQGTRLTVV.

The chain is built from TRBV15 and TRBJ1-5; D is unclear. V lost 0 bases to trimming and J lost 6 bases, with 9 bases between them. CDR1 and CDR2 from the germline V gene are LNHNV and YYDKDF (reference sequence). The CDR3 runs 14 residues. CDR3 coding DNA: TGTGCCACCAGCAGAGAGATGGACCGTCAGCCCCAGCATTTT. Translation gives CATSREMDRQPQHF. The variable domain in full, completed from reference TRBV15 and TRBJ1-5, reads DAMVIQNPRYQVTQFGKPVTLSCSQTLNHNVMYWYQQKSSQAPKLLFHYYDKDFNNEADTPDNFQSRRPNTSFCFLDIRSPGLGDTAMYLCATSREMDRQPQHFGDGTRLSIL.

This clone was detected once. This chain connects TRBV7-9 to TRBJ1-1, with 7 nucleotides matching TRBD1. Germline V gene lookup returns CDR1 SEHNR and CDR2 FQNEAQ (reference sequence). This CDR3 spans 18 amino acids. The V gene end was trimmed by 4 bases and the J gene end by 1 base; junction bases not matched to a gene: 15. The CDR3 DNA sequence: TGTGCCAGCAGCTCCAAATTTTCGACAGGGCGAGAGAACACTGAAGCTTTCTTT. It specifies CASSSKFSTGRENTEAFF.

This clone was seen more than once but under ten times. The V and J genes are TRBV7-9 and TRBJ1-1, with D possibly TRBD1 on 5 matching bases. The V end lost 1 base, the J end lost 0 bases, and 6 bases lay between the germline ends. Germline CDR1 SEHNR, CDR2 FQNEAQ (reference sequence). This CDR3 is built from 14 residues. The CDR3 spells CASSLGGVNTEAFF. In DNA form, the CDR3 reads TGTGCCAGCAGCTTAGGAGGGGTGAACACTGAAGCTTTCTTT.

CDR3 sequence: CASSEGGPDTEAFF. The CDR3 DNA follows: TGCGCCAGCAGTGAAGGGGGCCCAGACACTGAAGCTTTCTTT. The gene calls are TRBV10-1 and TRBJ1-1, with 7 bases matching TRBD1. The germline gives CDR1 WNHNN, CDR2 SYGVQD (reference sequence). The CDR3 totals 14 residues. Trimming at V came to 3 bases and at J to 3 bases, leaving 4 bases not matched to a gene.

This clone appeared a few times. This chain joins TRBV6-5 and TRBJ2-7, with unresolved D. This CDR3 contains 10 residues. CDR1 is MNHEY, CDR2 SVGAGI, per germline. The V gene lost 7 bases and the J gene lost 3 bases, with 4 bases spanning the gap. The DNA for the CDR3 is TGTGCCAGCACCCGCTACGAGCAGTACTTC. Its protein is CASTRYEQYF.

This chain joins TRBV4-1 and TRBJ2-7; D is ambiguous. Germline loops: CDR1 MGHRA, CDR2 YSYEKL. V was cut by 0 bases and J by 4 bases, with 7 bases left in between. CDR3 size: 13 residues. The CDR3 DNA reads TGCGCCAGCAGCCAAGATCGGCGGTACGAGCAGTACTTC. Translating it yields CASSQDRRYEQYF.

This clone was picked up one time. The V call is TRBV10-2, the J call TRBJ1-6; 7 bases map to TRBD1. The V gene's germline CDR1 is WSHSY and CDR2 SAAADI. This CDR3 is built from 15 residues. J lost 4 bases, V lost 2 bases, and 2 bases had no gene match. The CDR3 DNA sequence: TGCGCCAGCAGTGAGGGGACAGAATATAATTCACCCCTCCACTTT. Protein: CASSEGTEYNSPLHF.

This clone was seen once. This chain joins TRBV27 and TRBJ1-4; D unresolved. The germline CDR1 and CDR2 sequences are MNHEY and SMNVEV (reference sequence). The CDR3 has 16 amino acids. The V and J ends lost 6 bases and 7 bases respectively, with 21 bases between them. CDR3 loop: CASSHRAVAVFEKLFF. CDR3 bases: TGTGCCAGCAGCCACCGGGCTGTGGCGGTATTTGAAAAACTGTTTTTT.

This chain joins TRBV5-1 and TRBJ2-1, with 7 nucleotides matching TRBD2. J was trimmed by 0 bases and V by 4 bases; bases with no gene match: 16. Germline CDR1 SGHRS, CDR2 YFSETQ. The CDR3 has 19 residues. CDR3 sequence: CASSPSSSGSPSSYNEQFF. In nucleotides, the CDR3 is TGCGCCAGCAGCCCCTCCTCTAGCGGCAGCCCCTCCTCCTACAATGAGCAGTTCTTC.

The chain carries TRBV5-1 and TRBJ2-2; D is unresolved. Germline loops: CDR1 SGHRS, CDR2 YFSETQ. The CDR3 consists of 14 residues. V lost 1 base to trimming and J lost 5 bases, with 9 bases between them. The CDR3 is CASSLSWVTGELFF. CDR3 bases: TGCGCCAGCAGCTTGTCTTGGGTTACCGGGGAGCTGTTTTTT.

DNA for the CDR3: TGTGCCAGCAGTTACGAGACAGGTGGAGGAGATACGCAGTATTTT. This sequence encodes CASSYETGGGDTQYF. The chain has TRBV6-5 and TRBJ2-3; D is possibly TRBD1 (6 bases). The V end was cut by 2 bases, the J end by 5 bases, with 14 bases between. Germline V CDR1 and CDR2: MNHEY, SVGAGI. The CDR3 is 15 amino acids.

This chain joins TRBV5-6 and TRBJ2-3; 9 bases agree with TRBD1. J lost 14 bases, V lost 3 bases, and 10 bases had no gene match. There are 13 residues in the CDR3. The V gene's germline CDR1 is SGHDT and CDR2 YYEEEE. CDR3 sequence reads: CASSSSIETGGYF. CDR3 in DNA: TGTGCCAGCAGCTCTAGTATTGAGACAGGGGGGTATTTT.

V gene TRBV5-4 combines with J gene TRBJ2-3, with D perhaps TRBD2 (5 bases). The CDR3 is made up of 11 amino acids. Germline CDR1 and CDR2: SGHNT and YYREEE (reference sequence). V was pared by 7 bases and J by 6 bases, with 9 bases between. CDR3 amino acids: CASGLRDTQYF. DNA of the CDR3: TGTGCCAGCGGACTTCGGGATACGCAGTATTTT.

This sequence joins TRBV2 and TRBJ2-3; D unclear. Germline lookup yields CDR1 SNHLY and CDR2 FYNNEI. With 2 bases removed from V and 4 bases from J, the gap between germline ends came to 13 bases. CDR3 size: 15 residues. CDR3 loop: CASSERLLSPDTQYF. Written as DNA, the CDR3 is TGTGCCAGCAGTGAACGGCTCCTAAGCCCAGATACGCAGTATTTT.

The chain's CDR3 is CASSFPGQGTYEQYF. Written as DNA, the CDR3 is TGTGCCAGCAGCTTTCCGGGACAGGGGACCTACGAGCAGTACTTC. The chain joins TRBV11-2 to TRBJ2-7, with 10 nucleotides matching TRBD1. The germline gives CDR1 SGHAT, CDR2 FQNNGV. This CDR3 comprises 15 residues. V lost 3 bases to trimming and J lost 2 bases; unmatched junction nucleotides: 4.

CDR3 amino acids: CASSLKLREVLGEQYF. The CDR3 DNA sequence: TGTGCCAGCAGCTTGAAACTGAGGGAGGTCCTTGGCGAGCAGTACTTC. The chain uses TRBV5-6 and TRBJ2-7; D possibly corresponds to TRBD2 (6 bases). V shed 1 base and J shed 6 bases, with 20 bases lying between them. Germline V CDR1 and CDR2: SGHDT, YYEEEE. The CDR3 totals 16 residues.

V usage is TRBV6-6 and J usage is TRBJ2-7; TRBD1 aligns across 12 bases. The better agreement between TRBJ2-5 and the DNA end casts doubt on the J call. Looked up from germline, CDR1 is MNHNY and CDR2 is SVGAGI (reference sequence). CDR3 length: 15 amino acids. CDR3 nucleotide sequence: TGTGCCAGCAGAGCCCGGGACAGGGGGCGAGAGACCCAGTACTTC. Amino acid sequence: CASRARDRGRETQYF.

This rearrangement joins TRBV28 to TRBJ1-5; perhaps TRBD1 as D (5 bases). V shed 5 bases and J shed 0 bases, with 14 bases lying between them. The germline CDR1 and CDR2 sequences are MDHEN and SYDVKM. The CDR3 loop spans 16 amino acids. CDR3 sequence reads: CASSRDAGGSNQPQHF. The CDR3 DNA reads TGTGCCAGCAGTCGTGACGCGGGGGGTAGCAATCAGCCCCAGCATTTT.

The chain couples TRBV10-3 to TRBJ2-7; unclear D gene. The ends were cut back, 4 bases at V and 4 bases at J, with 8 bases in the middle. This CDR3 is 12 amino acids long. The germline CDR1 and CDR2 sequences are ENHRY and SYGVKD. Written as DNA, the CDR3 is TGTGCCATCAGTGGAGAGAAATACGAGCAGTACTTC. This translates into CAISGEKYEQYF.

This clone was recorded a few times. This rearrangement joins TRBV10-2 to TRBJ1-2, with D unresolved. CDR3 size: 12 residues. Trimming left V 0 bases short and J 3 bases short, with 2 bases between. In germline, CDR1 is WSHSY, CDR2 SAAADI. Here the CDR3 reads CASSESYYGYTF. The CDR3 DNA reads TGCGCCAGCAGTGAGTCGTACTATGGCTACACCTTC.

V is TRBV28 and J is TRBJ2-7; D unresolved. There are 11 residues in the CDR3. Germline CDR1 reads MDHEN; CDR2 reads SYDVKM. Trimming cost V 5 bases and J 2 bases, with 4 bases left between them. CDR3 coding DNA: TGTGCCAGCAGTACCCCCTACGAGCAGTACTTC. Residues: CASSTPYEQYF.

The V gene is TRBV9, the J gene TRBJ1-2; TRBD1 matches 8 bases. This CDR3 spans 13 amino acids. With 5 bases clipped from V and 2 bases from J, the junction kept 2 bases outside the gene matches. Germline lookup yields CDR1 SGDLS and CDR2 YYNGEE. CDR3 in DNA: TGTGCCAGCAGGGGACAGGCGAACTATGGCTACACCTTC. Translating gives CASRGQANYGYTF.

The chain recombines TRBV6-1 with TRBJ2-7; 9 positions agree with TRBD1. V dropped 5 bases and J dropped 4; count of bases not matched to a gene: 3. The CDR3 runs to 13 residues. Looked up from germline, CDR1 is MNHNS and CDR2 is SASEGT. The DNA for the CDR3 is TGTGCCAGCAGTAGGGGACAGGGTTACGAGCAGTACTTC. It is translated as CASSRGQGYEQYF.

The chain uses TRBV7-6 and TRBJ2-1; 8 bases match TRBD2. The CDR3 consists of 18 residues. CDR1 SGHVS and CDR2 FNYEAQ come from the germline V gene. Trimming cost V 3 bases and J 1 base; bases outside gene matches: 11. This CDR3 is CASSFSPGGRGSYNEQFF. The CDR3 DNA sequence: TGTGCCAGCAGCTTCTCTCCGGGGGGGCGTGGATCCTACAATGAGCAGTTCTTC.

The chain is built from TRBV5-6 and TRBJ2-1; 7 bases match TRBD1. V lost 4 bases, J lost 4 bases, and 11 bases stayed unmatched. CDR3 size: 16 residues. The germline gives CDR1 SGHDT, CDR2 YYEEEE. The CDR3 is CASSPQTGWFYNEQFF. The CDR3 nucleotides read TGTGCCAGCAGCCCCCAGACAGGGTGGTTTTACAATGAGCAGTTCTTC.

The CDR3 DNA reads as TGTGCCAGCAGCCCTCCCGACCGGGACAACCAAGAGACCCAGTACTTC. Its protein product is CASSPPDRDNQETQYF. The V and J genes are TRBV6-6 and TRBJ2-5, with D possibly matching TRBD1 (6 bases). The germline V gene encodes CDR1 MNHNY and CDR2 SVGAGI (reference sequence). Trimming took 6 bases from V and 0 from J, leaving 17 bases between them. This CDR3 has 16 residues.